Sequencing of this T cell receptor beta chain was carried out in a study of T cell repertoires in cytomegalovirus infection (dated by TCRdb to between 2018 and 2021). For the study in its entirety: The HLA type of each donor mattered for the analysis, because public TCR beta signatures pointed to carriage of CMV infection along with the matching HLA type.

Results and caveats for the whole study, not just this receptor: The ex vivo response was dominated by HLA-C-restricted CMV-specific TCR beta clonotypes, which also provided the single most frequent clonotype in two of eight donors. In both this cohort and an independent roughly 400-donor cohort, the cumulative frequency of public TCR beta family members distinguished carriers of CMV infection plus the relevant HLA type.

Reads for this sample came from an Illumina HiSeq 1500. TCRdb redid the processing of the public reads, applying fastp at Q25 and MiXCR, and retained in-frame beta chains. Each CDR3 protein gets just one entry, which takes the most common genes and DNA from the rows behind it. For this sample the table gives 100,000 to 150,000 distinct CDR3 sequences, of which almost 9% were detected only once. The ten largest make up over 9% of the sample. This clonotype was counted many times. The clone's antigen remains unknown. No qualities accompany the bases; no much larger clone lies one base away. Sample: PBMCs. The sequence derives from a human donor in good health (CMV status not recorded). Some clones in this sample may be carry-over from other donors' samples.

The DNA sequence reads TGTGCCAGCAGTTTCCCGTGGGGAGCTAACTATGGCTACACCTTC. This translates into CASSFPWGANYGYTF. The chain is encoded by TRBV28 joined to TRBJ1-2; confidence is insufficient to name the D gene. Including the terminal cysteine and phenylalanine, the CDR3 comprises 15 residues. Only CDR3 DNA is held: 45 bases, read in frame from base 1. Via the germline V gene, CDR1 is MDHEN and CDR2 SYDVKM. V is shortened by 3 bases, J by 0 bases, and the region joining them spans 11 bases.